This T cell receptor (beta chain) was recovered during a study of cytomegalovirus exposure and HLA in healthy donors. The germline gives CDR1 SGHRS, CDR2 YFSETQ. The CDR3 totals 14 residues. The V gene lost 1 base and the J gene lost 3 bases, with 10 bases spanning the gap. About this clone: Antigen: not known.

Primers: 60 Vbeta forward and 13 Jbeta reverse. Method: immunoSEQ multiplex PCR; TCRdb's copy keeps in-frame clones and lacks some. The sample yields 150,000 to 200,000 clones, 80% seen once. Overall study findings and caveats: Evidence from a later analysis indicated that most CMV-associated TCR beta chains looked HLA-restricted. TCR beta sequences reportedly predicted the HLA-A and HLA-B alleles of most subjects accurately.

The V and J genes are TRBV5-1 and TRBJ2-5, with D possibly matching TRBD2 (5 bases). This clonotype was obtained from a man aged 25-45 years in good health and CMV-seronegative. Specimen: PBMCs. The CDR3 nucleotides read TGCGCCAGCAGCTTGATCCTAGCAGAAGAGACCCAGTACTTC. It encodes CASSLILAEETQYF.